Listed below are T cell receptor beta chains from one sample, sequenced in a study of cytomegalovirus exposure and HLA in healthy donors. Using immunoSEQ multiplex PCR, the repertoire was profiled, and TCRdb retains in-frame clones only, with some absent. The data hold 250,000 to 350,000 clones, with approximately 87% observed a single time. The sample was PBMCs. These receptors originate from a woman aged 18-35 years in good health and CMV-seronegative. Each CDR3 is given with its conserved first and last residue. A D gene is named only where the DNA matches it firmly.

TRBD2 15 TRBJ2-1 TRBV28 CASSRERDPYNEQFF
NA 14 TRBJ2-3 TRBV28 CASILSGTERTQYF
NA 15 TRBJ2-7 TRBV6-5 CASSPTQYSSYEQYF
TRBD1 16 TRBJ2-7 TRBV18 CASSAPSTGTPYEQYF
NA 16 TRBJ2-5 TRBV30 CAWSVGTSVGRETQYF
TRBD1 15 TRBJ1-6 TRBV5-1 CASSEGQGNGSPLHF
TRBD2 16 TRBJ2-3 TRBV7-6 CASSLLAGVQTDTQYF
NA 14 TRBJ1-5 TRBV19 CASSIEWGEEPQHF
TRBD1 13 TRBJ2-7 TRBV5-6 CASSVGQLYEQYF
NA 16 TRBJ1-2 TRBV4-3 CASSQDFSSSNYGYTF
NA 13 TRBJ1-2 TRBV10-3 CAITPSGFYGYTF
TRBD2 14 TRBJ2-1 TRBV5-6 CASSFSRGRAEQFF
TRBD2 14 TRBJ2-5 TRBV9 CASSASGSSETQYF
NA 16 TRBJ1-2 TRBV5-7 CASSEWHPWACYGYTF
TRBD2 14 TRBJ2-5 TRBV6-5 CASSRSSGTKTQYF
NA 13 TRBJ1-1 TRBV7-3 CASSLLGGTEAFF
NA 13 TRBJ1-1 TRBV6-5 CASSYLGATEAFF
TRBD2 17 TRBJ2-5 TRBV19 CASSIGGTSGSKETQYF
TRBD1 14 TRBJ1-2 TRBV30 CACRKQGADYGYTF
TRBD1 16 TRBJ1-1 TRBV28 CASSLEQGAGNTEAFF
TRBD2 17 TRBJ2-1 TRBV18 CASSPTTSGSSLGEQFF
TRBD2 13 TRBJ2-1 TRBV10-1 CASSFTSGAEQFF
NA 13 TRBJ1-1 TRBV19 CASSIGEMTEAFF
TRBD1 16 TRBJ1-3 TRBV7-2 CASSPAGGGLGNTIYF
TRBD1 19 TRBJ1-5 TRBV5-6 CASSLWHLGDRGRGQPQHF
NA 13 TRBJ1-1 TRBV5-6 CASSFSRNTEAFF
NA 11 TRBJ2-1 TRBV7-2 CASRLSIEQFF